The 17 T cell receptor beta chains given below trace back to one sample, sequenced in a study of T-cell memory formation after mild COVID-19. One entry per CDR3 protein, called by TCRdb with MiXCR from the 5' RACE reads. The repertoire includes 350,000 or so distinct CDR3 sequences, roughly 19% of them detected once, and 21% sits in the top ten. The sample consisted of PBMCs or a T cell subset sorted from them (not recorded which). The receptors were sampled from a man between 18 and 29 years old who had mild COVID-19 (a few samples of this study predate the infection). Cell type and time point are not known.

This chain links TRBV18 with TRBJ2-1, with 10 bases lining up with TRBD2. J lost 6 bases, V lost 2 bases, and 4 bases had no gene match. The CDR3 contains 15 residues. CDR1 is KGHSH and CDR2 is LQKENI in the germline V gene. CDR3 protein: CASSPSGGALNEQFF. In DNA, the CDR3 is TGTGCCAGCTCACCAAGCGGGGGGGCCCTCAATGAGCAGTTCTTC.

This clonotype was counted between two and nine times. The chain carries TRBV11-1 and TRBJ2-7; unclear D gene. The CDR3 covers 13 residues. Per the germline V gene, CDR1 is SGHAT and CDR2 is FQDESV (reference sequence). The V end lost 1 base, the J end lost 3 bases, and 7 bases lay between the germline ends. DNA of the CDR3: TGTGCCAGCAGCTTAGAACCCAACTACGAGCAGTACTTC. Translated, it gives CASSLEPNYEQYF.

In its sample, this clonotype was seen a few times. V is TRBV6-5 and J is TRBJ2-5, with D possibly TRBD1 on 6 matching bases. Germline V gene lookup returns CDR1 MNHEY and CDR2 SVGAGI. The germline V and J ends were trimmed by 3 bases and 5 bases, with 13 bases remaining between them. The CDR3 consists of 14 residues. In DNA, the CDR3 is TGTGCCAGCAGTTATCAACAGGGATGGGAGACCCAGTACTTC. Its translation: CASSYQQGWETQYF.

This clonotype was detected a few times. V and J are TRBV6-6 and TRBJ2-3, with 9 bases that match TRBD2. Germline trimming cut 2 bases from V and 3 bases from J; bases unmatched to any gene: 6. There are 16 residues in the CDR3. Looked up from germline, CDR1 is MNHNY and CDR2 is SVGAGI (reference sequence). CDR3 sequence reads: CASSYIKREVTDTQYF. Written as DNA, the CDR3 is TGTGCCAGCAGTTACATCAAGCGGGAGGTGACAGATACGCAGTATTTT.

This clonotype was detected once. The V call is TRBV3-1, the J call TRBJ2-1; D is uncertain. This CDR3 is 13 amino acids long. Trimming left V 1 base short and J 7 bases short, with 8 bases between. Germline-derived CDR1 and CDR2 are LGHDT and YNNKEL (reference sequence). CDR3 sequence reads: CASSQGAPNEQFF. Here the CDR3 DNA reads TGTGCCAGCAGCCAAGGTGCGCCAAATGAGCAGTTCTTC.

The chain couples TRBV3-1 to TRBJ2-1; no clear D gene. Trimming removed 1 base at V and 1 base at J, with 11 bases between. The CDR3 sequence is 16 residues long. Per germline, CDR1 LGHDT and CDR2 YNNKEL (reference sequence). The CDR3 sequence: CASSQVEAPSYNEQFF. CDR3 sequence (DNA): TGTGCCAGCAGCCAAGTTGAGGCCCCATCCTACAATGAGCAGTTCTTC.

The chain combines TRBV4-2 with TRBJ2-7, with 14 nucleotides matching TRBD2. V lost 4 bases to trimming and J lost 2 bases; unmatched junction nucleotides: 4. The CDR3 consists of 16 residues. The germline CDR1 and CDR2 sequences are LGHNA and YNFKEQ. The CDR3 loop reads CASSPTSGGVTYEQYF. DNA of the CDR3: TGTGCCAGCAGCCCGACTAGCGGGGGGGTAACCTACGAGCAGTACTTC.

CDR3 sequence (DNA): TGTGCCACGCAATGGGGGGTCGGTGAGCAGTTCTTC. Amino acids: CATQWGVGEQFF. The chain uses TRBV24-1 and TRBJ2-1, with D possibly matching TRBD2 (6 bases). The CDR3 loop spans 12 amino acids. Trimming left V 10 bases short and J 9 bases short, with 15 bases between. The germline gives CDR1 KGHDR, CDR2 SFDVKD.

The V gene is TRBV2, the J gene TRBJ1-1; D is perhaps TRBD1 (5 bases). The CDR3 length is 14 residues. Per germline, CDR1 SNHLY and CDR2 FYNNEI. V was cut by 4 bases and J by 4 bases, with 13 bases left in between. Here the CDR3 reads CASSGAGRGTEAFF. In nucleotides, the CDR3 is TGTGCCAGCAGTGGGGCAGGGAGGGGCACTGAAGCTTTCTTT.

This clonotype was counted only a few times. The rearrangement links TRBV4-3 to TRBJ2-7; TRBD1 might be the D (6 bases). The CDR3 contains 15 residues. V lost 3 bases to trimming and J lost 2 bases, with 14 bases between them. CDR1 and CDR2 from the germline V gene are LGHNA and YSLEER. This CDR3 is CASSQDRQDTYEQYF. CDR3 sequence (DNA): TGCGCCAGCAGCCAGGATAGACAGGACACCTACGAGCAGTACTTC.

This clonotype was detected a few times. V gene TRBV23-1 combines with J gene TRBJ2-5; D ambiguous. TRBV23-1 is marked as an open reading frame, function uncertain. The CDR3 is 14 residues long. The V gene lost 6 bases and the J gene lost 2 bases, with 13 bases spanning the gap. The CDR3 DNA is TGCGCCAGCAGCCCCGACGCGGAACAAGAGACCCAGTACTTC. Protein product: CASSPDAEQETQYF.

The V and J genes are TRBV7-9 and TRBJ2-3, with TRBD1 as a possible D gene (5 bases). V was cut by 1 base and J by 0 bases, with 8 bases left in between. The CDR3 covers 15 residues. Germline loops: CDR1 SEHNR, CDR2 FQNEAQ (reference sequence). CDR3 residues: CASSLVAGSTDTQYF. CDR3 coding DNA: TGTGCCAGCAGCTTAGTTGCAGGGAGCACAGATACGCAGTATTTT.

The chain links TRBV5-4 to TRBJ2-5; 10 positions match TRBD2. Germline V gene sequence: CDR1 SGHNT, CDR2 YYREEE (reference sequence). J gave up 5 bases and V 0 bases, and 10 bases lay outside the gene matches. This CDR3 comprises 17 residues. CDR3 DNA sequence: TGTGCCAGCAGCTTGGTTGGACTAGCGGAGAACTGGGAGACCCAGTACTTC. This encodes CASSLVGLAENWETQYF.

The CDR3 sequence is CASSSQTSGGKETQYF. CDR3 DNA: TGTGCCAGCAGCTCGCAGACTAGCGGGGGCAAAGAGACCCAGTACTTC. The chain combines TRBV7-2 with TRBJ2-5; 12 bases line up with TRBD2. The germline V gene has CDR1 SGHTA and CDR2 FQGNSA. V was clipped by 4 bases and J by 3 bases; unmatched bases: 6. The CDR3 consists of 16 residues.

This clonotype was detected only once. The chain has TRBV10-3 and TRBJ1-2; TRBD1 agrees at 9 bases. The CDR3 is 14 residues long. Germline V gives CDR1 ENHRY, CDR2 SYGVKD. V lost 6 bases and J lost 1; bases outside the gene matches: 3. In nucleotides, the CDR3 is TGTGCCATCAGGGGGACAGGGAATAACTATGGCTACACCTTC. Amino acids: CAIRGTGNNYGYTF.

This clonotype was counted only a few times. The genes are TRBV18 and TRBJ2-1; D perhaps matches TRBD1 (5 bases). Deletions cut 0 bases from V and 7 bases from J, with 10 bases between. This CDR3 has 14 amino acids. The germline CDR1 and CDR2 sequences are KGHSH and LQKENI. The CDR3 loop reads CASSPPRQLNEQFF. In DNA, the CDR3 is TGTGCCAGCTCACCACCCAGACAGCTAAATGAGCAGTTCTTC.

The genes are TRBV6-5 and TRBJ1-3; no firm D call. Trimming shortened V by 5 bases and J by 4 bases, and 6 bases separated the two germline ends. The CDR3 loop spans 12 amino acids. The germline gives CDR1 MNHEY, CDR2 SVGAGI. The DNA for the CDR3 is TGTGCCAGCAGTAATAGGGGAAACACCATATATTTT. Translation: CASSNRGNTIYF.